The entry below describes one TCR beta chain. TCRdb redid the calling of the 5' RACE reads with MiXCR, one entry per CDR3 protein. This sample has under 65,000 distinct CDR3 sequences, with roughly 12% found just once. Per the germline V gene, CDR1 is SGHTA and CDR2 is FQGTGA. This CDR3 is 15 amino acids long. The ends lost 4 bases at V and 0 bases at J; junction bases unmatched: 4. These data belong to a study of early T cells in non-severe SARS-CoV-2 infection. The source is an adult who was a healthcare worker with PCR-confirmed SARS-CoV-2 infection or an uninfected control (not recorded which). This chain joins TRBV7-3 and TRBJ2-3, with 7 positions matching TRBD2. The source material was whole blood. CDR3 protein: CASSSSGLSTDTQYF. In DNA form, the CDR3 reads TGTGCCAGCAGCTCATCGGGACTAAGCACAGATACGCAGTATTTT.